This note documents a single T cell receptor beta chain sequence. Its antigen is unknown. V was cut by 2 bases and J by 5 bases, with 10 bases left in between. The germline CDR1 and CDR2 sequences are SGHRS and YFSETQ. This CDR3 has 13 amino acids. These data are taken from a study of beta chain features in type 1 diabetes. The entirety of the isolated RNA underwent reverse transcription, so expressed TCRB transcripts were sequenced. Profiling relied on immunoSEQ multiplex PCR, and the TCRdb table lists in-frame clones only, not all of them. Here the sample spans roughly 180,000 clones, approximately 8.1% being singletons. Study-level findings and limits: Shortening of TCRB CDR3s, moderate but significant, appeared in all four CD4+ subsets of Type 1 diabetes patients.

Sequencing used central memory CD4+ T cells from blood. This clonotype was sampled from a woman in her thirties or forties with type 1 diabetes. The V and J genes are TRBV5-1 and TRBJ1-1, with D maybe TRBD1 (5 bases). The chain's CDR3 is CASSFTGRTEAFF. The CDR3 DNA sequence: TGCGCCAGCAGCTTCACAGGTCGGACTGAAGCTTTCTTT.